This paragraph reports one T cell receptor (beta chain). This specimen includes other DNA sequences encoding the same CDR3. The sample comes from a study of blood T cell repertoires in COVID-19. Study summary: Acute and convalescent COVID-19 samples came from the United States, Italy and Spain. In each case, the material was cDNA or gDNA derived from T cells, B-cell-depleted T cells, or PBMCs.

CDR1 is SGHDT, CDR2 YYEEEE, per germline. Losses at the gene ends were 3 bases for V and 2 bases for J; bases not matched to a gene: 4. The CDR3 is 14 residues long. TCRdb's copy holds only in-frame clones and misses some; the assay was immunoSEQ multiplex PCR. The sample carries 150,000 or so clones, approximately 79% recorded once. This chain connects TRBV5-6 to TRBJ1-2, with 7 positions matching TRBD1. This receptor was identified in a woman aged 80 or older with acute or convalescent COVID-19. The specimen was peripheral blood. CDR3 protein: CASSSTDRNYGYTF. The CDR3 coding sequence is TGTGCCAGCAGCTCGACGGACAGGAACTATGGCTACACCTTC.